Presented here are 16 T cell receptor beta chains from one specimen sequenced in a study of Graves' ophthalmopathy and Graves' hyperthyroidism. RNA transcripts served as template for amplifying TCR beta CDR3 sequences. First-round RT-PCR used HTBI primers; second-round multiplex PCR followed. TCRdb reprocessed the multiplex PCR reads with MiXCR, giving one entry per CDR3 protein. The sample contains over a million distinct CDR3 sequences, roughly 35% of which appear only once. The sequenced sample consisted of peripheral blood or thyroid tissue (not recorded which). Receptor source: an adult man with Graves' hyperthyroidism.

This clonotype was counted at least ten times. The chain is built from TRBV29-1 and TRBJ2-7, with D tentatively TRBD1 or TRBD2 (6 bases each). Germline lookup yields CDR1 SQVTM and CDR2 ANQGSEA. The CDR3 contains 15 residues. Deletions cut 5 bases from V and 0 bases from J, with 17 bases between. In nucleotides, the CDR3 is TGCAGCGTTACGTCAGGGGACTCAAACTCCTACGAGCAGTACTTC. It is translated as CSVTSGDSNSYEQYF.

The CDR3 sequence: CASSPGSDTSGELFF. CDR3 DNA sequence: TGTGCCAGCAGCCCCGGGTCCGATACATCCGGGGAGCTGTTTTTT. The chain uses TRBV7-6 and TRBJ2-2; D is ambiguous. Germline V gene lookup returns CDR1 SGHVS and CDR2 FNYEAQ. The CDR3 length is 15 residues. Trimming cost V 5 bases and J 6 bases, with 16 bases left between them.

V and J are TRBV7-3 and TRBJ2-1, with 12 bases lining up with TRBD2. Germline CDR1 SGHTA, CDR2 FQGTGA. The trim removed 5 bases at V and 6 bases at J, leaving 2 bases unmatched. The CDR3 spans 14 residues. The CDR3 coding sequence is TGTGCCAGCAGCATGACTAGCGGGAGCAATGAGCAGTTCTTC. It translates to CASSMTSGSNEQFF.

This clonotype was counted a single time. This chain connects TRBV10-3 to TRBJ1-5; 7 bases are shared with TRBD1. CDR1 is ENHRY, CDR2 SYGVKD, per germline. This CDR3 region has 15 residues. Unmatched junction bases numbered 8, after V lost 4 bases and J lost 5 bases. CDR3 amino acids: CAISGQGGFDQPQHF. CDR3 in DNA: TGTGCCATCAGTGGGCAGGGGGGTTTTGATCAGCCCCAGCATTTT.

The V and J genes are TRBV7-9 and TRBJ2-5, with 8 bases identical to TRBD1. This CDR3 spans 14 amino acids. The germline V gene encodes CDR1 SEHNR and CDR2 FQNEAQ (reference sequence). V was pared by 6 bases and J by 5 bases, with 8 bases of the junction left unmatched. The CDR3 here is CASSPQGVVETQYF. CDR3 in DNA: TGTGCCAGCAGTCCACAGGGGGTGGTGGAGACCCAGTACTTC.

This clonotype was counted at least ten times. This CDR3 is CASRTGGFYGYTF. CDR3 nucleotides: TGTGCCAGCCGGACAGGGGGTTTCTACGGCTACACCTTC. The genes are TRBV4-2 and TRBJ1-2; 10 positions agree with TRBD1. The CDR3 is made up of 13 amino acids. Germline V gives CDR1 LGHNA, CDR2 YNFKEQ. Losses at the gene ends were 8 bases for V and 8 bases for J; bases not matched to a gene: 8.

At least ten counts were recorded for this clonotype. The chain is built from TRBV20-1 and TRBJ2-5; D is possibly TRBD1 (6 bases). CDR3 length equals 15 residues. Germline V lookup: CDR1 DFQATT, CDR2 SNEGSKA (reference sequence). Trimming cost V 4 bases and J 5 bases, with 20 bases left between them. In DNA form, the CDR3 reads TGCAGTGCTATCCCCGGGACAAGGGATTTGGAGACCCAGTACTTC. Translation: CSAIPGTRDLETQYF.

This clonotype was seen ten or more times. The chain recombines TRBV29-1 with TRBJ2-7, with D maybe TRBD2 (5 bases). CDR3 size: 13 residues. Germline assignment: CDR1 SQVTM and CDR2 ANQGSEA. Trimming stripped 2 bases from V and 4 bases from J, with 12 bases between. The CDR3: CSVESPGEYEQYF. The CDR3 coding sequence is TGCAGCGTTGAATCCCCCGGGGAATACGAGCAGTACTTC.

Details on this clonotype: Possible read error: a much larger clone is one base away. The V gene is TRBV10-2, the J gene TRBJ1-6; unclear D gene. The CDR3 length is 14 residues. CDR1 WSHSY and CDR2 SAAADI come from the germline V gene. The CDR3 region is CASSETADNSPLHF. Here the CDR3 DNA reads TGTGCCAGCAGTGAAACGGCAGATAATTCACCCCTCCACTTT.

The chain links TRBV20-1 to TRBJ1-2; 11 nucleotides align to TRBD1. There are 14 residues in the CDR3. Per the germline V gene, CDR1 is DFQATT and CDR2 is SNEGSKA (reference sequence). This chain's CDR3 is CSSLGQGAHYGYTF. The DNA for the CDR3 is TGCAGCTCGCTCGGACAGGGGGCTCACTATGGCTACACCTTC.

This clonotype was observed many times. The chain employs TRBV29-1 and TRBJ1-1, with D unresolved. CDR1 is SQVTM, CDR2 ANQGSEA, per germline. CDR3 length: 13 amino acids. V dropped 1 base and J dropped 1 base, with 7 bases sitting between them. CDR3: CSVEGVTNTEAFF. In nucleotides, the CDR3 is TGCAGCGTTGAAGGTGTTACGAACACTGAAGCTTTCTTT.

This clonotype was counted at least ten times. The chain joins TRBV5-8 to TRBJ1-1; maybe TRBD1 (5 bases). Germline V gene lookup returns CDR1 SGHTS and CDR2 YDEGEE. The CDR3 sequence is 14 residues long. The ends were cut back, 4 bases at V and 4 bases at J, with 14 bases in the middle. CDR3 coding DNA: TGTGCCAGCAGCGCCCCAGGGAAGGCCACTGAAGCTTTCTTT. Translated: CASSAPGKATEAFF.

CDR3 bases: TGTGCCAGCAGTACCGGGACAGGTTTATATGGCTACACCTTC. Encoded protein: CASSTGTGLYGYTF. V usage is TRBV7-9 and J usage is TRBJ1-2; TRBD1 agrees at 8 bases. The CDR3 covers 14 residues. With 6 bases clipped from V and 5 bases from J, the junction kept 8 bases outside the gene matches. Per the germline V gene, CDR1 is SEHNR and CDR2 is FQNEAQ (reference sequence). The full variable domain, with the rest looked up from reference TRBV7-9 and TRBJ1-2, is DTGVSQNPRHKITKRGQNVTFRCDPISEHNRLYWYRQTLGQGPEFLTYFQNEAQLEKSRLLSDRFSAERPKGSFSTLEIQRTEQGDSAMYLCASSTGTGLYGYTFGSGTRLTVV.

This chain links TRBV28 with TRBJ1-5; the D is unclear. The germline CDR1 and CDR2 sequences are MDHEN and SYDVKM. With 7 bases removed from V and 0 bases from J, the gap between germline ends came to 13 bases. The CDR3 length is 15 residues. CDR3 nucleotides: TGTGCCAGCACCACCGAGGATTATAGCAATCAGCCCCAGCATTTT. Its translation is CASTTEDYSNQPQHF.

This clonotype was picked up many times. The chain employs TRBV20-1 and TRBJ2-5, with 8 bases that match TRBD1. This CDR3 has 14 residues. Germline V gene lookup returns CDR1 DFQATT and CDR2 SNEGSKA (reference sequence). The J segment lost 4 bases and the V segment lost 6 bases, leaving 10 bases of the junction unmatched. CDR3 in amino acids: CSAATGAGRETQYF. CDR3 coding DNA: TGCAGTGCCGCGACAGGGGCAGGTAGAGAGACCCAGTACTTC.

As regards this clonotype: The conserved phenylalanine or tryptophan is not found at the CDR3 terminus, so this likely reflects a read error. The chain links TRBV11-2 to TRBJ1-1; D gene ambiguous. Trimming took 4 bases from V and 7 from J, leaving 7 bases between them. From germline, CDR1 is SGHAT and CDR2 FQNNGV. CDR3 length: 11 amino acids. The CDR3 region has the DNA TGTGCCAGCAGCTCGAAATATGAAGCTTTCCTT. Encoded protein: CASSSKYEAFL.